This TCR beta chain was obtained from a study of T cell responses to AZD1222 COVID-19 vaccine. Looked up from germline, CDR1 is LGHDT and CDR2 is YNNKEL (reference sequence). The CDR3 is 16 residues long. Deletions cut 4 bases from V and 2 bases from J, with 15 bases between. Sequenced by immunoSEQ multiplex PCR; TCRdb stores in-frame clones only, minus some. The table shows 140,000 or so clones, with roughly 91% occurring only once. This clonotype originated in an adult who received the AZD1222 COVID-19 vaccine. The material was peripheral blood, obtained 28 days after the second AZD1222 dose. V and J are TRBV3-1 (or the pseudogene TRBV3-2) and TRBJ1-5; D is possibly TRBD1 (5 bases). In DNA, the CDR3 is TGTGCCAGCAGCCGCGGGGGACCGGGGGGCAATCAGCCCCAGCATTTT. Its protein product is CASSRGGPGGNQPQHF.